These 17 T cell receptor beta chains came from one sample sequenced in a study of T cell changes during pregnancy in multiple sclerosis. Using immunoSEQ multiplex PCR, the repertoire was profiled, and TCRdb retains in-frame clones only, with some absent. The data hold under 15,000 clones, with around 87% observed a single time. Sequenced here: CD8+ T cells from peripheral blood mononuclear cells, sampled in the second trimester of pregnancy. The receptors here all came from a female donor in good health, enrolled as a control in a pregnancy study.

The rearrangement uses TRBV4-3 and TRBJ2-5; 7 positions agree with TRBD1. The CDR3 contains 15 residues. Germline assignment: CDR1 LGHNA and CDR2 YSLEER. The ends lost 0 bases at V and 2 bases at J; junction bases unmatched: 3. Here the CDR3 DNA reads TGCGCCAGCAGCCAAGATTGGGGACAGCAAGAGACCCAGTACTTC. This encodes CASSQDWGQQETQYF.

The sample holds one count of this clone. V usage is TRBV5-1 and J usage is TRBJ2-7; 9 bases are shared with TRBD1. V lost 4 bases and J lost 6; bases outside the gene matches: 5. CDR3 length: 13 residues. CDR1 SGHRS and CDR2 YFSETQ come from the germline V gene. CDR3 in amino acids: CASSPGQGREQYF. CDR3 in DNA: TGCGCCAGCAGCCCAGGACAGGGGCGCGAGCAGTACTTC.

The genes are TRBV6-1 and TRBJ2-7; a possible D gene is TRBD1 (5 bases). V lost 7 bases and J 1 base, leaving 17 bases between the germline ends. This CDR3 has 15 amino acids. Germline CDR1 is MNHNS and CDR2 is SASEGT. The CDR3 nucleotides read TGTGCCAGCACTCAACTCCCGGACATTTCCTACGAGCAGTACTTC. It yields the protein CASTQLPDISYEQYF.

The CDR3 nucleotides read TGTGCCAGCAGCTTATCTCAAGCGGACTACGAGCAGTACTTC. This encodes CASSLSQADYEQYF. The chain combines TRBV7-9 with TRBJ2-7; TRBD2 might be the D (5 bases). V lost 2 bases, J lost 3 bases, and 11 bases lay in between. The CDR3 length is 14 residues. Looked up from germline, CDR1 is SEHNR and CDR2 is FQNEAQ (reference sequence).

V usage is TRBV4-1 and J usage is TRBJ2-2; D is undetermined. Germline assignment: CDR1 MGHRA and CDR2 YSYEKL. V was shortened by 6 bases and J by 7 bases, with 9 bases between the two germline ends. The length of the CDR3 is 12 residues. The CDR3: CASRPRNGELFF. For the CDR3, the DNA is TGCGCCAGCAGACCCAGAAACGGGGAGCTGTTTTTT.

The chain recombines TRBV25-1 with TRBJ1-2; D is perhaps TRBD1 (5 bases). CDR3 size: 13 residues. Germline V gives CDR1 MGHDK, CDR2 SYGVNS. The V end lost 8 bases, the J end lost 3 bases, and 13 bases lay between the germline ends. The CDR3 DNA reads TGTGCCAGCTCTGGACAAGGCTACTATGGCTACACCTTC. Protein sequence: CASSGQGYYGYTF.

The genes are TRBV5-5 and TRBJ1-2; no firm D call. In germline, CDR1 is SGHKS, CDR2 YYEKEE (reference sequence). Between the trimmed V and J ends, which lost 1 base and 0 bases, there was a span of 7 bases. CDR3 length equals 14 residues. The CDR3 sequence is CASSLSPANYGYTF. Written as DNA, the CDR3 is TGTGCCAGCAGCTTGAGTCCAGCTAACTATGGCTACACCTTC.

This chain links TRBV28 with TRBJ2-7; D is unclear. The CDR3 covers 13 residues. Germline V lookup: CDR1 MDHEN, CDR2 SYDVKM. Trimming shortened V by 3 bases and J by 2 bases, and 8 bases separated the two germline ends. CDR3 region: CASSFAAAYEQYF. The CDR3 region has the DNA TGTGCCAGCAGTTTTGCGGCTGCCTACGAGCAGTACTTC.

In nucleotides, the CDR3 is TGTGCCATCAGTGCTGGGCTAGCGGTTTACACAGATACGCAGTATTTT. Residues: CAISAGLAVYTDTQYF. The chain combines TRBV10-3 with TRBJ2-3; 7 nucleotides line up with TRBD2. Germline CDR1 ENHRY, CDR2 SYGVKD. CDR3 size: 16 residues. The V and J ends lost 4 bases and 2 bases, in that order; junction bases with no gene match: 9.

The V call is TRBV15, the J call TRBJ2-1, with TRBD2 matching 12 bases. Germline CDR1 and CDR2: LNHNV and YYDKDF (reference sequence). J lost 7 bases, V lost 0 bases, and 7 bases had no gene match. This CDR3 region has 17 residues. The CDR3 here is CATSRDLAGGPRNEQFF. The CDR3 region has the DNA TGTGCCACCAGCAGAGATCTAGCGGGAGGGCCTAGGAATGAGCAGTTCTTC.

V usage is TRBV13 and J usage is TRBJ2-7; 11 positions agree with TRBD2. V shed 3 bases and J 2 bases; nucleotides not matched to a gene: 3. Germline CDR1 and CDR2: PRHDT and FYEKMQ (reference sequence). The CDR3 is 15 amino acids. CDR3 coding DNA: TGTGCCAGCAGCTTCCTAGCGGGAGGCCCCTACGAGCAGTACTTC. Protein sequence: CASSFLAGGPYEQYF.

The rearrangement joins TRBV6-4 to TRBJ2-1; 7 nucleotides align to TRBD1. V was pared by 6 bases and J by 0 bases, with 11 bases of the junction left unmatched. CDR3 length: 17 residues. Germline V CDR1 and CDR2: MRHNA, SNTAGT. The CDR3 sequence: CASSPRDSHSSYNEQFF. The DNA for the CDR3 is TGTGCCAGCAGCCCAAGGGACAGTCACAGCTCCTACAATGAGCAGTTCTTC.

J is TRBJ2-1 and V is TRBV12-5; 13 positions match TRBD2. J gave up 6 bases and V 8 bases, and 1 base lay outside the gene matches. This CDR3 comprises 13 residues. Germline CDR1 is LGHNT and CDR2 is FRNRAP. DNA for the CDR3: TGTGCTAGTCGACTAGCGGGGGGCAATGAGCAGTTCTTC. Encoded protein: CASRLAGGNEQFF. The variable domain in full, with the rest retrieved from reference TRBV12-5 and TRBJ2-1, is DARVTQTPRHKVTEMGQEVTMRCQPILGHNTVFWYRQTMMQGLELLAYFRNRAPLDDSGMPKDRFSAEMPDATLATLKIQPSEPRDSAVYFCASRLAGGNEQFFGPGTRLTVL.

This chain connects TRBV9 to TRBJ2-2, with a possible D match to TRBD2 (6 bases). V was pared by 5 bases and J by 3 bases, with 8 bases between. Germline V gene sequence: CDR1 SGDLS, CDR2 YYNGEE. The CDR3 is made up of 13 amino acids. The chain's CDR3 is CASSLAYTGELFF. DNA of the CDR3: TGTGCCAGCAGTCTAGCGTACACCGGGGAGCTGTTTTTT.

The V gene is TRBV7-8, the J gene TRBJ2-4; tentative D call: TRBD1 (5 bases). The V end lost 1 base, the J end lost 6 bases, and 7 bases lay between the germline ends. Germline values: CDR1 SGHVS, CDR2 FQNEAQ. The CDR3 runs 13 residues. For the CDR3, the DNA is TGTGCCAGCAGCTTAGGGGGCGGAAACATTCAGTACTTC. Translation gives CASSLGGGNIQYF. The full variable domain, with the rest looked up from reference TRBV7-8 and TRBJ2-4, is GAGVSQSPRYKVAKRGQDVALRCDPISGHVSLFWYQQALGQGPEFLTYFQNEAQLDKSGLPSDRFFAERPEGSVSTLKIQRTQQEDSAVYLCASSLGGGNIQYFGAGTRLSVL.

This chain joins TRBV11-2 and TRBJ2-1, with D unclear. Trimming shortened V by 1 base and J by 4 bases, and 5 bases separated the two germline ends. This CDR3 is 13 amino acids long. CDR1 SGHAT and CDR2 FQNNGV come from the germline V gene. This CDR3 is CASSLGRYNEQFF. In nucleotides, the CDR3 is TGTGCCAGCAGCTTAGGGCGGTACAATGAGCAGTTCTTC.

V gene TRBV7-9 combines with J gene TRBJ1-1; no clear D. V shed 1 base and J shed 6 bases, with 12 bases lying between them. Germline CDR1 reads SEHNR; CDR2 reads FQNEAQ (reference sequence). The CDR3 consists of 14 residues. The CDR3 region is CASSLVAGPAEAFF. Written as DNA, the CDR3 is TGTGCCAGCAGCTTAGTGGCGGGCCCGGCTGAAGCTTTCTTT.